The subject of this entry is one T cell receptor (beta chain). No antigen is known for it. The CDR3 length is 13 residues. The germline CDR1 and CDR2 sequences are MDHEN and SYDVKM. The treatment was: some 19 received Ad26.COV2.S at low or high dose, single or two shots; a few received placebo; per-sample allocation not given. The samples date from day 63 after the first vaccine or placebo injection. An adult of 18-55 years in Boston served as donor. Clones were sequenced by immunoSEQ multiplex PCR, and TCRdb holds only the in-frame ones, with some missing. The repertoire includes 350,000 to 450,000 clones, about 89% of them detected once, and under 2% sits in the top ten. This entry comes from a study of Ad26.COV2.S vaccination and SARS-CoV-2 variants. Study-level findings and limits: Analyses of TCR breadth and depth may have underestimated total T cell responses.

The TCR was taken from a person aged 18-60 years who received the Ad26.COV2.S COVID-19 vaccine or a placebo. Source: peripheral blood, taken in a trial of Ad26.COV2.S vaccine versus placebo. The chain is built from TRBV28 and TRBJ1-6, with unresolved D. The DNA for the CDR3 is TGTGCGTGGGCCTCCCGTGTTGATTCACCCCTCCACTTT. Its protein is CAWASRVDSPLHF.